These 7 T cell receptor beta chains share one sample of origin, sequenced in a study of T-cell memory formation after mild COVID-19. A single record per CDR3 protein comes from TCRdb applying MiXCR to the 5' RACE reads. This sample has some 600,000 distinct CDR3 sequences, with about 18% found just once. Sequenced input: PBMCs or a T cell subset sorted from them (not recorded which). The receptors derive from an adult woman who had mild COVID-19 (a few samples of this study predate the infection). Cell type and time point are not known.

In this sample, this clonotype turned up a few times. The chain combines TRBV4-3 with TRBJ2-7, with 8 bases lining up with TRBD2. V lost 1 base and J lost 0; bases outside the gene matches: 11. Per the germline V gene, CDR1 is LGHNA and CDR2 is YSLEER. CDR3 size: 18 residues. DNA for the CDR3: TGCGCCAGCAGCCAAGGAAGAGGGGGACTAGGTTCCTCCTACGAGCAGTACTTC. It yields the protein CASSQGRGGLGSSYEQYF.

This chain links TRBV4-3 with TRBJ1-1, with a tentative D call TRBD1 (5 bases). Trimming shortened V by 4 bases and J by 4 bases, and 16 bases separated the two germline ends. The CDR3 spans 15 residues. CDR1 and CDR2 (germline): LGHNA, YSLEER. For the CDR3, the DNA is TGCGCCAGCAGCCTAAATCGGGGGATTCGCACTGAAGCTTTCTTT. Residues: CASSLNRGIRTEAFF.

This chain uses TRBV7-2 with TRBJ2-3; D unclear. CDR1 is SGHTA, CDR2 FQGNSA, per germline. Trimming pared 4 bases from V and 0 bases from J, leaving 8 bases between. The CDR3 consists of 14 residues. DNA for the CDR3: TGTGCCAGCAGCTACAGCGTTAGCACAGATACGCAGTATTTT. This translates into CASSYSVSTDTQYF.

The rearrangement links TRBV28 to TRBJ1-2; the D is unclear. The CDR3 runs 12 residues. V gave up 7 bases and J gave up 5 bases, with 11 bases separating them. CDR1 is MDHEN, CDR2 SYDVKM, per germline. Written as DNA, the CDR3 is TGTGCCAGCATCAGCAGGATTTATGGCTACACCTTC. Protein sequence: CASISRIYGYTF.

The chain combines TRBV5-1 with TRBJ2-1; D possibly corresponds to TRBD1 (7 bases). This CDR3 has 15 residues. Germline V gene sequence: CDR1 SGHRS, CDR2 YFSETQ. V shed 7 bases and J shed 6 bases, with 20 bases lying between them. The CDR3 here is CASLATGPGGNEQFF. The CDR3, as DNA: TGCGCCAGCCTCGCGACAGGGCCCGGGGGCAATGAGCAGTTCTTC.

The rearrangement joins TRBV7-8 to TRBJ1-6, with 7 positions matching TRBD1. This CDR3 is built from 16 residues. V gave up 5 bases and J gave up 7 bases; unmatched junction bases: 11. Germline assignment: CDR1 SGHVS and CDR2 FQNEAQ. CDR3 in DNA: TGTGCCAGCAGCCCACTATCGGGAGGGGGCAATTCACCCCTCCACTTT. Amino acid sequence: CASSPLSGGGNSPLHF.

This clonotype was seen a few times. CDR3 region: CASSLISRETQYF. The CDR3 region has the DNA TGCGCCAGCAGCTTGATAAGCCGAGAGACCCAGTACTTC. The chain has TRBV5-1 and TRBJ2-5; no clear D. The CDR3 runs to 13 residues. The V end lost 1 base, the J end lost 4 bases, and 8 bases lay between the germline ends. Per germline, CDR1 SGHRS and CDR2 YFSETQ.